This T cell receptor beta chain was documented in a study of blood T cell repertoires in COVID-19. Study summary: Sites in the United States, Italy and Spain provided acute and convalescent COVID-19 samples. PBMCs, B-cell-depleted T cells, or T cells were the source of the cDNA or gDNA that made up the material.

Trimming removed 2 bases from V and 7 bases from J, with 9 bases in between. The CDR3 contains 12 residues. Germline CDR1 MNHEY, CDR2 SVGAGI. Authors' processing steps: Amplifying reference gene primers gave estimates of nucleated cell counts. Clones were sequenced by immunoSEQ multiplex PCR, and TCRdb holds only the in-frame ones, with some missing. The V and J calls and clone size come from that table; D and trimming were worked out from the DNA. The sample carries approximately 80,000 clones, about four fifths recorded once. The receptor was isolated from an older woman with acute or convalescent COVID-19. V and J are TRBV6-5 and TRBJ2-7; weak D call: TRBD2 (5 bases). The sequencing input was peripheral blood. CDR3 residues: CASSYLPGEQYF. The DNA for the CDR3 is TGTGCCAGCAGTTACCTGCCGGGGGAGCAGTACTTC.